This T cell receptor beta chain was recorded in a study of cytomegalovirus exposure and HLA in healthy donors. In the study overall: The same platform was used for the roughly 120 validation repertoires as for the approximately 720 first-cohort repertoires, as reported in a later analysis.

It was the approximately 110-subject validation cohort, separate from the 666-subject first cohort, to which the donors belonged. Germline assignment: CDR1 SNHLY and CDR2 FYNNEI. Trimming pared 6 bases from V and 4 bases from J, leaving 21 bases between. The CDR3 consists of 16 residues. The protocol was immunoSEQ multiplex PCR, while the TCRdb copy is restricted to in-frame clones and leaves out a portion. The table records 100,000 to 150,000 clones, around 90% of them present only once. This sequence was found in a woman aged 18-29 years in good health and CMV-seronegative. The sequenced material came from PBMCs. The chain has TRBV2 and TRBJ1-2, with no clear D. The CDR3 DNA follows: TGTGCCAGCAGACCCGAAATGAGGTTGTATCGCTATGGCTACACCTTC. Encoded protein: CASRPEMRLYRYGYTF.